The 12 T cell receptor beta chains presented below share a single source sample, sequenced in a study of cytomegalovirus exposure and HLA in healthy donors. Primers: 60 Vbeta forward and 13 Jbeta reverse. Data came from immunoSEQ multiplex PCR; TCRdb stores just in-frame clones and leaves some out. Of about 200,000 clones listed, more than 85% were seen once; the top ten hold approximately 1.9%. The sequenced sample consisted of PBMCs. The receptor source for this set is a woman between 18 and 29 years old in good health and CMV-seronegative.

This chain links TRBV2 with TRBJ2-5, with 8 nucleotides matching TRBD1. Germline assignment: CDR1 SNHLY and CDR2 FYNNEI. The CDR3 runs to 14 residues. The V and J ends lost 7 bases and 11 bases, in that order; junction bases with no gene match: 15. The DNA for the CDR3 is TGTGCCAGCACCCGGACAGGGACCATCGGGGAGCAGTACTTC. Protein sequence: CASTRTGTIGEQYF.

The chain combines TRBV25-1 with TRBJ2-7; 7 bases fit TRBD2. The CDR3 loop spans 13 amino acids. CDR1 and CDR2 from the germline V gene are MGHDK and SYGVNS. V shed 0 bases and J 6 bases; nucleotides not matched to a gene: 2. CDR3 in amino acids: CASSEYGGGEQYF. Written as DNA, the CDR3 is TGTGCCAGCAGTGAATACGGCGGGGGCGAGCAGTACTTC.

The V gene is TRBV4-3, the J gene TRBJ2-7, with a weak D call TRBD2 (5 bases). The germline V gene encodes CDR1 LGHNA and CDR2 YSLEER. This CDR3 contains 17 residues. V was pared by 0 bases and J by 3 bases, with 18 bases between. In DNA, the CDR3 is TGCGCCAGCAGCCAAGATGGAGGAGGCCCCCACCTCTACGAGCAGTACTTC. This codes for CASSQDGGGPHLYEQYF.

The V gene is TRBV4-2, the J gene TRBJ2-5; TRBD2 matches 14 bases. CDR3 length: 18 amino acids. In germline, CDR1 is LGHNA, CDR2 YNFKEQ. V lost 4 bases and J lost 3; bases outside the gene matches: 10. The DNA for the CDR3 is TGTGCCAGCAGCCCTGGGACTAGCGGGGGCTACCTTGAAGAGACCCAGTACTTC. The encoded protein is CASSPGTSGGYLEETQYF.

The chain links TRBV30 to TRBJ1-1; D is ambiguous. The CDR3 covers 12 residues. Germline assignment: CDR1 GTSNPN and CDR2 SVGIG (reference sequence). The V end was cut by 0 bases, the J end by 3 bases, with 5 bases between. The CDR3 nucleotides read TGTGCCTGGAGTGTCTCGGACACTGAAGCTTTCTTT. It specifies CAWSVSDTEAFF.

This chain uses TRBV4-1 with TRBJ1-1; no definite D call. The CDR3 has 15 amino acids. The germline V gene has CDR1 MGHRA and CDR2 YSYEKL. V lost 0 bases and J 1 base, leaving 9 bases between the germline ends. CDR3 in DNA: TGCGCCAGCAGCCAAGACGAACAGACGAACACTGAAGCTTTCTTT. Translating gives CASSQDEQTNTEAFF.

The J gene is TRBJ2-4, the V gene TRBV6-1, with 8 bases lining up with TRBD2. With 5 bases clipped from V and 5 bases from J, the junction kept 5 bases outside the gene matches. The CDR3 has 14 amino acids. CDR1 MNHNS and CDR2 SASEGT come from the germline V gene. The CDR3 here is CASSLLAGENIQYF. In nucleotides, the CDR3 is TGTGCCAGCAGTCTCCTAGCGGGCGAAAACATTCAGTACTTC.

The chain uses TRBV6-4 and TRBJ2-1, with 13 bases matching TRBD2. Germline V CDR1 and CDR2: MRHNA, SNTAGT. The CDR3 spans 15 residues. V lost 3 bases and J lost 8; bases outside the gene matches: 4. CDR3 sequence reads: CASSELAGGPHEQFF. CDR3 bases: TGTGCCAGCAGTGAACTAGCGGGAGGGCCCCATGAGCAGTTCTTC.

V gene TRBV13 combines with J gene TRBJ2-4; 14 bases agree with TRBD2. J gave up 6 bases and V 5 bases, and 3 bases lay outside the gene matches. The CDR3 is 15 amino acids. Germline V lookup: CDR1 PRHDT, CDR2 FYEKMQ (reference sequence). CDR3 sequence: CASSEGLAGVNIQYF. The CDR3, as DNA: TGTGCCAGCAGCGAGGGACTAGCGGGAGTAAACATTCAGTACTTC. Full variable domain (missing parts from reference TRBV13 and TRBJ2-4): AAGVIQSPRHLIKEKRETATLKCYPIPRHDTVYWYQQGPGQDPQFLISFYEKMQSDKGSIPDRFSAQQFSDYHSELNMSSLELGDSALYFCASSEGLAGVNIQYFGAGTRLSVL.

The CDR3 DNA sequence: TGTGCCAGCAGTGAAGGTGGGACAGGCCTCACCGGGGAGCTGTTTTTT. Translating gives CASSEGGTGLTGELFF. The rearrangement links TRBV2 to TRBJ2-2; 8 bases line up with TRBD1. Germline-derived CDR1 and CDR2 are SNHLY and FYNNEI. This CDR3 comprises 16 residues. The V segment lost 1 base and the J segment 4 bases; nucleotides outside the gene matches: 5.

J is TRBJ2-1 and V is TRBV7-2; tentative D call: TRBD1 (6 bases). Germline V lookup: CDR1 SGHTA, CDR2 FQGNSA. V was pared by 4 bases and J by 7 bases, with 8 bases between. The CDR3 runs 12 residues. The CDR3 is CASSSRGNEQFF. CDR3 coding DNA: TGTGCCAGCAGCTCCAGGGGAAATGAGCAGTTCTTC.

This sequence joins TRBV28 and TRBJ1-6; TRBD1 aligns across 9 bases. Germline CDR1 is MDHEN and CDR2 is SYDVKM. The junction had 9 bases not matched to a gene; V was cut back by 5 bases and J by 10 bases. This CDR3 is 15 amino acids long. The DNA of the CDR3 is TGTGCCAGCAGTCCATGGGGGACAGGGACCTCACCCCTCCACTTT. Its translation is CASSPWGTGTSPLHF.